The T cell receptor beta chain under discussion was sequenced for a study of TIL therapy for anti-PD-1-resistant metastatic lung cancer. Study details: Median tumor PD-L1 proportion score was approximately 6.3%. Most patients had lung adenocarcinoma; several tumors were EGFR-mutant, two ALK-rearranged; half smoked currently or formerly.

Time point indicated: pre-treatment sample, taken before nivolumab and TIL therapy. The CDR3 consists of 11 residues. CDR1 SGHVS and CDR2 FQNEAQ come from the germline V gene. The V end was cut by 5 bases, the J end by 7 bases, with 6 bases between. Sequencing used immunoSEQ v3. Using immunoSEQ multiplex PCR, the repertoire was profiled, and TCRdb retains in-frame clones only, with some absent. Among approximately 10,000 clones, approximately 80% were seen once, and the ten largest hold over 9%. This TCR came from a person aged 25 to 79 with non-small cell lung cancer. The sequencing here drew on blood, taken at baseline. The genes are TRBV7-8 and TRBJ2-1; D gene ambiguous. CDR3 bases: TGTGCCAGCAGCCCCTTTAATGAGCAGTTCTTC. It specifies CASSPFNEQFF.